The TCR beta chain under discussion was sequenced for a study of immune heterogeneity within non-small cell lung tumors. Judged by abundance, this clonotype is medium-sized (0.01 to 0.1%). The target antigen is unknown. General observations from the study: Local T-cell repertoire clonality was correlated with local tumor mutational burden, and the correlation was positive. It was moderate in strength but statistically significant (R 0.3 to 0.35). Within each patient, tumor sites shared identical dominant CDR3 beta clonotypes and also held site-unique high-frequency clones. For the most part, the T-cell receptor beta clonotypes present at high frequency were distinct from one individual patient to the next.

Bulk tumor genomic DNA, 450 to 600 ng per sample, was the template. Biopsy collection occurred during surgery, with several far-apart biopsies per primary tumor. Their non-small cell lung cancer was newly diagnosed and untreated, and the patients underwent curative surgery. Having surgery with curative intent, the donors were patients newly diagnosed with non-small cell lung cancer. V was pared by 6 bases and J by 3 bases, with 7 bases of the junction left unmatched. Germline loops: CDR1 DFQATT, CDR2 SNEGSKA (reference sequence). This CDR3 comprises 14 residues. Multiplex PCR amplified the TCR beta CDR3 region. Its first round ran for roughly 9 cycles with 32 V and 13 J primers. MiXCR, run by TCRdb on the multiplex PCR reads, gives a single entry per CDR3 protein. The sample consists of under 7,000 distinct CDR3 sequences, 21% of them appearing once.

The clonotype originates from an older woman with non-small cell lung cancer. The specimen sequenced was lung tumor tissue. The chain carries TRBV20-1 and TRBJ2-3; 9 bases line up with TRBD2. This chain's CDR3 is CSAISGSSTDTQYF. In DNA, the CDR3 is TGCAGTGCCATTAGCGGGAGTAGTACAGATACGCAGTATTTT.